This T cell receptor (beta chain) was documented in a study of regulatory T cells in long-lasting Graves disease. Study-wide background: Under 3 months of antithyroid drugs had been taken by newly diagnosed Graves' patients.

Regarding time point: newly diagnosed GD, antithyroid drugs for less than 3 months. Construction of the TCR library relied on RNA isolated from PBMCs. Clinicians diagnosed Graves' disease using American Thyroid Association guidelines. As for this clonotype: Its antigen remains unidentified.

Germline-derived CDR1 and CDR2 are MDHEN and SYDVKM. This CDR3 spans 16 amino acids. V lost 3 bases, J lost 4 bases, and 5 bases stayed unmatched. For TCR beta, libraries came from iRepertoire HTBI primers and Arm-PCR of CDR3 regions. MiXCR, applied by TCRdb to the multiplex PCR reads, yields one record per CDR3 protein. Here the sample spans more than 450,000 distinct CDR3 sequences, about 16% being singletons. Findings and caveats of the study: It is possible that accuracy was reduced by the small size of the sample.

The sample was also linked to a second study, of T cells in Graves' hyperthyroidism and ophthalmopathy. Per that study: Before onset, by a median of 6.5 months, the model predicted ophthalmopathy.

V usage is TRBV28 and J usage is TRBJ2-3; 12 bases fit TRBD1. Sequenced material: peripheral blood mononuclear cells (PBMCs), taken at new diagnosis, from a patient treated with antithyroid drugs. This TCR was recovered from a man aged 35 to 55 with Graves disease. CDR3 coding DNA: TGTGCCAGCAGTTTGGAGGGACAGGGGGCTGCAGATACGCAGTATTTT. Translation: CASSLEGQGAADTQYF.